Below, 15 T cell receptor beta chains from the same sample are listed, as sequenced in a study of blood T cell repertoires in COVID-19. TCRdb's table, derived via immunoSEQ multiplex PCR, lists solely in-frame clones and lacks some. The table lists 150,000 or so clones, approximately 83% of them singletons. The sample consisted of PBMCs or T cells enriched from blood (not recorded which). Receptor source: a man aged 70-80 years who had been exposed to COVID-19.

The rearrangement uses TRBV2 and TRBJ2-7; TRBD2 matches at 7 bases. V shed 2 bases and J 2 bases; nucleotides not matched to a gene: 3. This CDR3 has 14 residues. The germline V gene has CDR1 SNHLY and CDR2 FYNNEI. The CDR3 reads CASSELGGTYEQYF. The CDR3 DNA is TGTGCCAGCAGTGAACTGGGAGGGACCTACGAGCAGTACTTC. Combining the CDR3 with reference TRBV2 and TRBJ2-7 gives the whole variable domain EPEVTQTPSHQVTQMGQEVILRCVPISNHLYFYWYRQILGQKVEFLVSFYNNEISEKSEIFDDQFSVERPDGSNFTLKIRSTKLEDSAMYFCASSELGGTYEQYFGPGTRLTVT.

This clone was found a few times. J is TRBJ1-1 and V is TRBV6-1; 11 bases are shared with TRBD1. Germline V gives CDR1 MNHNS, CDR2 SASEGT. J was trimmed by 8 bases and V by 3 bases; bases with no gene match: 8. The CDR3 runs 15 residues. CDR3 protein: CASSEAGQGAREAFF. The DNA of the CDR3 is TGTGCCAGCAGTGAGGCTGGACAGGGGGCCAGGGAAGCTTTCTTT.

The chain couples TRBV11-3 to TRBJ2-3; weak D call: TRBD2 (5 bases). With 0 bases removed from V and 12 bases from J, the gap between germline ends came to 13 bases. Germline V gene data show CDR1 as SGHNT and CDR2 as YENEEA. The CDR3 length is 13 residues. CDR3 region: CASSLDKVGLQYF. Written as DNA, the CDR3 is TGTGCCAGCAGCTTAGATAAAGTAGGACTCCAGTATTTT.

The chain is built from TRBV19 and TRBJ2-1; D may be TRBD1 (5 bases). V was pared by 6 bases and J by 3 bases, with 18 bases between. CDR3 size: 16 residues. CDR1 LNHDA and CDR2 SQIVND come from the germline V gene (reference sequence). The CDR3 loop is CASRTMGQLGYNEQFF. The CDR3 nucleotides read TGTGCCAGTAGAACTATGGGGCAATTGGGCTACAATGAGCAGTTCTTC.

This chain links TRBV3-1 (or the pseudogene TRBV3-2) with TRBJ2-7; a possible D gene is TRBD2 (7 bases). CDR3 size: 16 residues. The V end was cut by 0 bases, the J end by 2 bases, with 14 bases between. Germline V lookup: CDR1 LGHDT, CDR2 YNNKEL (reference sequence). As DNA, the CDR3 is TGTGCCAGCAGCCAAGAAGGGGGAGGGAGGGCCTACGAGCAGTACTTC. This sequence encodes CASSQEGGGRAYEQYF.

This clone was detected once. In DNA, the CDR3 is TGTGCCACCCCGACAGGGGATAAAAATCAGCCCCAGCATTTT. Residues: CATPTGDKNQPQHF. V gene TRBV15 combines with J gene TRBJ1-5, with 8 bases identical to TRBD1. The CDR3 sequence is 14 residues long. Per the germline V gene, CDR1 is LNHNV and CDR2 is YYDKDF (reference sequence). V shed 8 bases, J shed 4 bases, and the junction held 7 bases outside the gene matches.

This chain uses TRBV11-3 with TRBJ1-6; no clear D. V lost 5 bases and J 8 bases, leaving 4 bases between the germline ends. Germline CDR1 and CDR2: SGHNT and YENEEA. CDR3 length: 11 amino acids. DNA of the CDR3: TGTGCCAGCAGCCCCGATTCACCCCTCCACTTT. As protein: CASSPDSPLHF.

The V call is TRBV19, the J call TRBJ1-3, with 7 bases that match TRBD1. The CDR3 contains 13 residues. CDR1 is LNHDA and CDR2 is SQIVND in the germline V gene (reference sequence). With 2 bases clipped from V and 7 bases from J, the junction kept 2 bases outside the gene matches. CDR3 bases: TGTGCCAGTAGTATAAACAGGGGCAACACCATATATTTT. It codes for CASSINRGNTIYF.

The chain couples TRBV7-2 to TRBJ1-3; D is perhaps TRBD1 (5 bases). This CDR3 is 14 amino acids long. The germline V and J ends were trimmed by 6 bases and 2 bases, with 11 bases remaining between them. Per the germline V gene, CDR1 is SGHTA and CDR2 is FQGNSA. In DNA, the CDR3 is TGTGCCAGCAGAGAACAGGTTGCTGGAAACACCATATATTTT. This codes for CASREQVAGNTIYF. Looking up the rest from reference TRBV7-2 and TRBJ1-3 gives the full variable domain: GAGVSQSPSNKVTEKGKDVELRCDPISGHTALYWYRQSLGQGLEFLIYFQGNSAPDKSGLPSDRFSAERTGGSVSTLTIQRTQQEDSAVYLCASREQVAGNTIYFGEGSWLTVV.

The chain links TRBV21-1 to TRBJ1-2; TRBD1, the table's D call, lacks a check against the DNA. TRBV21-1 is given as a pseudogene. The CDR3 sequence is 15 residues long. The CDR3 DNA sequence: TGTGCCAGCAGCAAAGCGGGACAGGGGAACTATGGCTACACCTTC. Translating it yields CASSKAGQGNYGYTF.

The chain employs TRBV13 and TRBJ2-1, with 11 bases that match TRBD1. CDR1 and CDR2 from the germline V gene are PRHDT and FYEKMQ (reference sequence). After removal of 5 bases from V and 7 bases from J, the junction contained 7 bases not matched to a gene. The length of the CDR3 is 15 residues. As DNA, the CDR3 is TGTGCCAGCAGCCCCACCTGGGACAGGGGGAATGAGCAGTTCTTC. Translated: CASSPTWDRGNEQFF.

With respect to this clone: An end of the junction differs from the germline gene, which may be a read error. CDR3 sequence: CASSSRRQGLNSEAFF. The CDR3 DNA sequence: TGTGCCAGCAGTTCCCGACGACAGGGACTGAACTCTGAAGCTTTCTTT. The chain carries TRBV28 and TRBJ1-1; 7 bases map to TRBD1. The CDR3 totals 16 residues. Germline V gene lookup returns CDR1 MDHEN and CDR2 SYDVKM.

This clone was recorded once. The chain is built from TRBV4-3 and TRBJ1-2; D gene uncertain. The germline V gene encodes CDR1 LGHNA and CDR2 YSLEER. Trimming removed 0 bases at V and 7 bases at J, with 9 bases between. CDR3 length equals 13 residues. CDR3 sequence reads: CASSQDHGFGYTF. In DNA form, the CDR3 reads TGCGCCAGCAGCCAAGATCACGGGTTTGGCTACACCTTC.

V usage is TRBV7-2 and J usage is TRBJ2-3; 15 positions match TRBD2. V shed 4 bases and J 3 bases; nucleotides not matched to a gene: 11. CDR1 and CDR2 (germline): SGHTA, FQGNSA. The CDR3 is made up of 19 amino acids. The DNA for the CDR3 is TGTGCCAGCAGCTCCCAGCGGCGCGGGACTAGCGGGAGGACAGATACGCAGTATTTT. Translating gives CASSSQRRGTSGRTDTQYF.

The chain couples TRBV30 to TRBJ1-1; D gene unclear. The V end was cut by 7 bases, the J end by 0 bases, with 12 bases between. This CDR3 has 13 residues. Germline V gene sequence: CDR1 GTSNPN, CDR2 SVGIG (reference sequence). The CDR3 sequence is CALDYFMNTEAFF. The CDR3 nucleotides are TGTGCCTTAGACTATTTCATGAACACTGAAGCTTTCTTT. Looking up the rest from reference TRBV30 and TRBJ1-1 gives the full variable domain: SQTIHQWPATLVQPVGSPLSLECTVEGTSNPNLYWYRQAAGRGLQLLFYSVGIGQISSEVPQNLSASRPQDRQFILSSKKLLLSDSGFYLCALDYFMNTEAFFGQGTRLTVV.